This T cell receptor beta chain came from a study of cytomegalovirus exposure and HLA in healthy donors. Turning to the study itself: Early released data comprised around 80 million unique TCRs from HLA-typed donors.

Amplification used 60 Vbeta primers and 13 Jbeta primers. The repertoire was sequenced with immunoSEQ multiplex PCR; TCRdb's copy has only in-frame clones and lacks some. The repertoire holds approximately 150,000 clones, about three quarters seen once, with around 1.7% in the top ten. Trimming stripped 2 bases from V and 7 bases from J, with 12 bases between. This CDR3 region has 14 residues. CDR1 and CDR2 from the germline V gene are SGHRS and YFSETQ. This TCR derives from a woman younger than 45 in good health and CMV-seronegative. V usage is TRBV5-1 and J usage is TRBJ1-4; D ambiguous. The sequencing input was PBMCs. Here the CDR3 reads CASSFAGRGEKLFF. The CDR3 DNA is TGCGCCAGCAGCTTCGCCGGCCGGGGTGAAAAACTGTTTTTT.